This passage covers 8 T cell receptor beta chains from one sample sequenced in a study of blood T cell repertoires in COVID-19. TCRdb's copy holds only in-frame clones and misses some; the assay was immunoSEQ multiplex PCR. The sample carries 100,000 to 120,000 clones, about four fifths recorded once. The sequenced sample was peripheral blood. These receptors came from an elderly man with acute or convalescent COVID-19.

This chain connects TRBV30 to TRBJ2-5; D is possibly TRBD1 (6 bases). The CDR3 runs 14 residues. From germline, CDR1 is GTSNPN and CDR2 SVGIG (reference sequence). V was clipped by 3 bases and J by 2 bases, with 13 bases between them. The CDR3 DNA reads TGTGCCTGGAGCAATGGGCAGGGGCAAGAGACCCAGTACTTC. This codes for CAWSNGQGQETQYF. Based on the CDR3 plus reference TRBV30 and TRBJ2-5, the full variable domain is SQTIHQWPATLVQPVGSPLSLECTVEGTSNPNLYWYRQAAGRGLQLLFYSVGIGQISSEVPQNLSASRPQDRQFILSSKKLLLSDSGFYLCAWSNGQGQETQYFGPGTRLLVL.

The CDR3 sequence is CASSQWGTGTRANEQFF. CDR3 in DNA: TGTGCCAGTAGTCAATGGGGGACCGGGACTAGGGCCAATGAGCAGTTCTTC. The chain combines TRBV19 with TRBJ2-1; 8 bases align to TRBD2. J lost 6 bases, V lost 5 bases, and 15 bases had no gene match. Germline V CDR1 and CDR2: LNHDA, SQIVND (reference sequence). The CDR3 is made up of 17 amino acids.

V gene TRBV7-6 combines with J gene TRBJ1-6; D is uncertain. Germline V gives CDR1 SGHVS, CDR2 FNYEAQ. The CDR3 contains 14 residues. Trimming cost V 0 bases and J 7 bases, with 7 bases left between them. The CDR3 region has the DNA TGTGCCAGCAGCTTAGCGTCCCCAAATTCACCCCTCCACTTT. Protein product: CASSLASPNSPLHF.

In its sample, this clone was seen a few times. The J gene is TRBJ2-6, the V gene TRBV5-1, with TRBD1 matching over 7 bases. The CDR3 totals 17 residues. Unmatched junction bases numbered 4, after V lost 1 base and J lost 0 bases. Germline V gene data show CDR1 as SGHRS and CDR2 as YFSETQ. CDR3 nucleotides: TGCGCCAGCAGCTTGCGACAGGGTCTCTCTGGGGCCAACGTCCTGACTTTC. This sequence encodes CASSLRQGLSGANVLTF.

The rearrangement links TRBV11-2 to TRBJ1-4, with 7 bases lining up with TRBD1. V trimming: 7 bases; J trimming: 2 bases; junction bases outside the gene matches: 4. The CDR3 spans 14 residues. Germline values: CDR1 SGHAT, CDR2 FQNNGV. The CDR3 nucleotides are TGTGCCAGCAAGTACAGGGGCACTAATGAAAAACTGTTTTTT. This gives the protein CASKYRGTNEKLFF.

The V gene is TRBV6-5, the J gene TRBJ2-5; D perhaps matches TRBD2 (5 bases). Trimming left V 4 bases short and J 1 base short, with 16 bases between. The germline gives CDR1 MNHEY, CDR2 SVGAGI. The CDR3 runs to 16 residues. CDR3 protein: CASSWLLGPPQETQYF. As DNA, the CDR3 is TGTGCCAGCAGTTGGCTACTAGGTCCGCCCCAAGAGACCCAGTACTTC.

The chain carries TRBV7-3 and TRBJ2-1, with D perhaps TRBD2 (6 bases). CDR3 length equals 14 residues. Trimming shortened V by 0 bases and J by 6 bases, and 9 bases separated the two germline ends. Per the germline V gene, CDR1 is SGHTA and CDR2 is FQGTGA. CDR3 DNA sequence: TGTGCCAGCAGCTTAACAGTTAGCGGCAATGAGCAGTTCTTC. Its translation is CASSLTVSGNEQFF.

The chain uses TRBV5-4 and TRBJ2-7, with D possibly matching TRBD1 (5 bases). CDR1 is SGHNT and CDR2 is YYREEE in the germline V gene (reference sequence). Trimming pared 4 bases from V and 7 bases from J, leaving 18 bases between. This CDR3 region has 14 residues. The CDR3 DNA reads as TGTGCCAGCAGCCCAACGCAGGGTCGAGAGGAGCAGTACTTC. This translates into CASSPTQGREEQYF.